This T cell receptor beta chain was identified during a study of T cell changes during pregnancy in multiple sclerosis. Germline CDR1 is SGHRS and CDR2 is YFSETQ. This CDR3 region has 14 residues. V was trimmed by 8 bases and J by 0 bases, leaving 12 bases between them. Sequenced by immunoSEQ multiplex PCR; TCRdb stores in-frame clones only, minus some. The sample has about 92,000 clones, roughly 90% seen once. The chain has TRBV5-1 and TRBJ2-1; weak D call: TRBD2 (6 bases). The TCR was taken from a female donor with multiple sclerosis, enrolled in a pregnancy study. The sequencing used peripheral blood, collected in the first trimester of pregnancy. The CDR3 sequence: CASDAGSSYNEQFF. CDR3 nucleotides: TGCGCCAGTGATGCCGGGAGCTCCTACAATGAGCAGTTCTTC.